This is a list of T cell receptor beta chains from one sample in a study of blood T cells in healthy people across ages. TCRdb re-called the 5' RACE reads through MiXCR, storing one row per CDR3 protein. Here the sample spans approximately 790,000 distinct CDR3 sequences, less than 80% being singletons. Sequences were obtained from blood. The receptor set was obtained from a man aged 25 to 40 in good health. Both conserved end residues are part of each CDR3. The order of the fields is V gene, D gene, clone size, J gene, CDR3 DNA, CDR3 protein. The D gene is left open where the match is weak. Where a row states a size, it is once, few, many or the class of an expanded clone; other rows omit it.

V gene: TRBV19
D gene: TRBD2
clone size: NA
J gene: TRBJ2-3
CDR3 DNA: TGTGCCAGTAGATCTCCGGCGGGGGGGACCACAGATACGCAGTATTTT
CDR3 protein: CASRSPAGGTTDTQYF

V gene: TRBV28
D gene: NA
clone size: NA
J gene: TRBJ2-7
CDR3 DNA: TGTGCCAGCTCCCCTGGCGGTACGGGACAGTACTTC
CDR3 protein: CASSPGGTGQYF

V gene: TRBV10-3
D gene: NA
clone size: few
J gene: TRBJ2-5
CDR3 DNA: TGTGCCATCAGTGATGCAGGTGTCCAAGAGACCCAGTACTTC
CDR3 protein: CAISDAGVQETQYF

V gene: TRBV7-2
D gene: NA
clone size: few
J gene: TRBJ1-5
CDR3 DNA: TGTGCCAGCAGCTTCCTGGGGGCTGGTCAGCCCCAGCATTTT
CDR3 protein: CASSFLGAGQPQHF

V gene: TRBV12-3/TRBV12-4
D gene: NA
clone size: few
J gene: TRBJ2-1
CDR3 DNA: TGTGCCAGCAGTTTAACAAGTCGGCTAGCGAGGGATGAGCAGTTCTTC
CDR3 protein: CASSLTSRLARDEQFF

V gene: TRBV20-1
D gene: NA
clone size: NA
J gene: TRBJ1-5
CDR3 DNA: TGCAGTGCTAGAGGCAGGACCCCCAATGAGCAGCCCCAGCATTTT
CDR3 protein: CSARGRTPNEQPQHF

V gene: TRBV6-5
D gene: NA
clone size: NA
J gene: TRBJ2-5
CDR3 DNA: TGTGCCAGCAGTTACTCGACCTTCGAGTACTTC
CDR3 protein: CASSYSTFEYF

V gene: TRBV20-1
D gene: TRBD2
clone size: NA
J gene: TRBJ2-7
CDR3 DNA: TGCAGTGCTAGAGGACTAGCGGGGGGTGGGTACGAGCAGTACTTC
CDR3 protein: CSARGLAGGGYEQYF

V gene: TRBV18
D gene: NA
clone size: NA
J gene: TRBJ1-5
CDR3 DNA: TGTGCCAGCTCACCGAGGGACGGTAGCAATCAGCCCCAGCATTTT
CDR3 protein: CASSPRDGSNQPQHF

V gene: TRBV2
D gene: TRBD1
clone size: NA
J gene: TRBJ1-2
CDR3 DNA: TGTGCCACCGGACAGGAGGGTTTCTATGGCTACACCTTC
CDR3 protein: CATGQEGFYGYTF

V gene: TRBV14
D gene: NA
clone size: NA
J gene: TRBJ2-5
CDR3 DNA: TGTGCCAGCAGCCAAGATACTACCCAGAGTAGACAAGAGACCCAGTACTTC
CDR3 protein: CASSQDTTQSRQETQYF

V gene: TRBV6-2/TRBV6-3
D gene: NA
clone size: NA
J gene: TRBJ2-6
CDR3 DNA: TGTGCCAGCAGTGACAGTGTCTGGGCCAACGTCCTGACTTTC
CDR3 protein: CASSDSVWANVLTF

V gene: TRBV4-3
D gene: NA
clone size: few
J gene: TRBJ2-7
CDR3 DNA: TGCGCCAGCAGCCAAGGGCCAGGAGAAACCTACGAGCAGTACTTC
CDR3 protein: CASSQGPGETYEQYF

V gene: TRBV7-9
D gene: TRBD2
clone size: NA
J gene: TRBJ2-1
CDR3 DNA: TGTGCCAGCAGCCCAGGGACTAGCGGGCATAACAATGAGCAGTTCTTC
CDR3 protein: CASSPGTSGHNNEQFF

V gene: TRBV2
D gene: TRBD2
clone size: NA
J gene: TRBJ2-7
CDR3 DNA: TGTGCCAGCATGCGTGGGGGGGAAGGAAACGAGCAGTACTTC
CDR3 protein: CASMRGGEGNEQYF

V gene: TRBV12-3/TRBV12-4
D gene: NA
clone size: once
J gene: TRBJ2-1
CDR3 DNA: TGTGCCAGCACTTGGTACAATGAGCAGTTCTTC
CDR3 protein: CASTWYNEQFF

V gene: TRBV9
D gene: NA
clone size: NA
J gene: TRBJ2-5
CDR3 DNA: TGTGCCAGCAGCGTAGAGGGAAAGACCCAGTACTTC
CDR3 protein: CASSVEGKTQYF

V gene: TRBV24-1
D gene: TRBD1
clone size: NA
J gene: TRBJ1-2
CDR3 DNA: TGTGCCACCAGTAGGACAGGAATTAACTATGACTACACCTTC
CDR3 protein: CATSRTGINYDYTF

V gene: TRBV9
D gene: NA
clone size: few
J gene: TRBJ2-3
CDR3 DNA: TGTGCCAGCAGCGTGGGGCCCCTGAGCACAGATACGCAGTATTTT
CDR3 protein: CASSVGPLSTDTQYF

V gene: TRBV3-1
D gene: NA
clone size: many
J gene: TRBJ2-1
CDR3 DNA: TGTGCCAGCAGCCAAGCCGGGCCCCCCAATGAGCAGTTCTTC
CDR3 protein: CASSQAGPPNEQFF